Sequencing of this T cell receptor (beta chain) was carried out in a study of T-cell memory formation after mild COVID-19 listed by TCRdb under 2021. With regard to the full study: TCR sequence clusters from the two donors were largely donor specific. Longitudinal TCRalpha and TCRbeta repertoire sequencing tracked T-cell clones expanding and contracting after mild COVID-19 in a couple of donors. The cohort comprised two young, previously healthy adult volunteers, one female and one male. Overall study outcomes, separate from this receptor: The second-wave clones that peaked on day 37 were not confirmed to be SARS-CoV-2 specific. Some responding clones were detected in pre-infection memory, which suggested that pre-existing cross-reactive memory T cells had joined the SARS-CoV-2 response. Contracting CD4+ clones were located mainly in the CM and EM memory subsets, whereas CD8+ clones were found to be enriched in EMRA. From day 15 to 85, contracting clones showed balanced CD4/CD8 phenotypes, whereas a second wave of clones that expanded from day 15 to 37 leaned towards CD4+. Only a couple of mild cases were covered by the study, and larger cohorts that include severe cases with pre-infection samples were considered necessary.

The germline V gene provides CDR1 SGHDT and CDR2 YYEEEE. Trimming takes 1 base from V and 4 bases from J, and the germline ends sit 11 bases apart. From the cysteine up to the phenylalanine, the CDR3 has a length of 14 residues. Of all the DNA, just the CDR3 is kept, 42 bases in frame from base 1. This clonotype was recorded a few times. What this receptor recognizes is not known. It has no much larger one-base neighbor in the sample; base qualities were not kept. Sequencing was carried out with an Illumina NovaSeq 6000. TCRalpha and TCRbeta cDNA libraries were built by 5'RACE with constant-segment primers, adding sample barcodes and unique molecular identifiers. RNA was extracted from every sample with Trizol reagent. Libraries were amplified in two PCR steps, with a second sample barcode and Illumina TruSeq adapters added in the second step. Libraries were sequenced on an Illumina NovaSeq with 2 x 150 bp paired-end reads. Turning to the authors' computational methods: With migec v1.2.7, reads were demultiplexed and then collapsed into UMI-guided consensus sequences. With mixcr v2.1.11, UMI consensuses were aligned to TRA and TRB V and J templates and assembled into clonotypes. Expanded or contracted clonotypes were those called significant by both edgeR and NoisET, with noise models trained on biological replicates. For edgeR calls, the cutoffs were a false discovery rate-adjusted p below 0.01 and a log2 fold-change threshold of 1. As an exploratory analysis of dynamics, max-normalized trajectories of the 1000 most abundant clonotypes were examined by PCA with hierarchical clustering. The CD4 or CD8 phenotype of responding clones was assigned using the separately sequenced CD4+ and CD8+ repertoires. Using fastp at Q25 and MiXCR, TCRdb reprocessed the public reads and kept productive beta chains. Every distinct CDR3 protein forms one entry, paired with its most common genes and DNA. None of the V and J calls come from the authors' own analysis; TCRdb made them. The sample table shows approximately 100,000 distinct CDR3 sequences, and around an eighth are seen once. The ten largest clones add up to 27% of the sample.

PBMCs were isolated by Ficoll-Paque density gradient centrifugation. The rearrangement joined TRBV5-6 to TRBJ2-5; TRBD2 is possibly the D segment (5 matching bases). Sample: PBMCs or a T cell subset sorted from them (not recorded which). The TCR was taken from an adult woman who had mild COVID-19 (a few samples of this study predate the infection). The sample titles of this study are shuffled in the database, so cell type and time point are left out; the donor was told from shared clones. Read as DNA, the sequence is TGTGCCAGCAGCTTGTTCTTTCGGGGAGAGACCCAGTACTTC. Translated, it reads CASSLFFRGETQYF.